This T cell receptor beta chain was sequenced during a study of T cell responses to AZD1222 COVID-19 vaccine. Study-wide context: Second-dose groups at about 4 or about 12 weeks were pooled.

Overall study results and limits: Only a handful of AZD1222 recipients were seropositive at baseline.

On this clone itself: Its antigen is currently unknown.

Clones were read by immunoSEQ multiplex PCR, and TCRdb kept only the in-frame ones, dropping some. The sample consists of more than 85,000 clones, 84% of them appearing once. Germline V lookup: CDR1 KGHSH, CDR2 LQKENI. With 3 bases removed from V and 2 bases from J, the gap between germline ends came to 17 bases. CDR3 size: 17 residues. The sample here was peripheral blood, taken on day 0 of AZD1222 vaccination. The chain employs TRBV18 and TRBJ1-3; D might be TRBD1 (6 bases). The receptor's source is an adult in good health. The CDR3: CASSPPGFGGTGNTIYF. The CDR3 DNA sequence: TGTGCCAGCTCACCCCCCGGGTTTGGGGGCACTGGAAACACCATATATTTT.